A single sample is the source of the 15 T cell receptor beta chains below, sequenced in a study of Graves' ophthalmopathy and Graves' hyperthyroidism. Amplification from RNA transcripts yielded the TCR beta CDR3 regions. In the first round, RT-PCR was carried out with HTBI primers, and a multiplex PCR formed the second round. TCRdb ran MiXCR on the multiplex PCR reads and lists one entry per CDR3 protein. The sample has approximately 700,000 distinct CDR3 sequences, about 38% seen once. The sample consisted of peripheral blood. The receptors here all came from an adult man with Graves' ophthalmopathy.

The chain has TRBV25-1 and TRBJ1-1; 11 bases are shared with TRBD1. Germline V lookup: CDR1 MGHDK, CDR2 SYGVNS. CDR3 length equals 15 residues. The junction had 7 bases not matched to a gene; V was cut back by 6 bases and J by 4 bases. CDR3 nucleotide sequence: TGTGCCAGCAGAATTACCGGGACAGGGGGCACTGAAGCTTTCTTT. Translating gives CASRITGTGGTEAFF.

The chain is built from TRBV2 and TRBJ2-7; D unresolved. This CDR3 is 14 amino acids long. CDR1 and CDR2 from the germline V gene are SNHLY and FYNNEI. Trimming took 4 bases from V and 2 from J, leaving 12 bases between them. CDR3 nucleotides: TGTGCCAGCAGTGTCCTAACTGACACCTACGAGCAGTACTTC. This gives the protein CASSVLTDTYEQYF.

This clonotype was found many times. The CDR3 nucleotides read TGTGCCAGCTTCTACAGGGGACAGCAGTACTTC. It encodes CASFYRGQQYF. V is TRBV19 and J is TRBJ2-7, with 7 nucleotides matching TRBD1. Germline V lookup: CDR1 LNHDA, CDR2 SQIVND (reference sequence). The CDR3 runs to 11 residues. The trim removed 9 bases at V and 8 bases at J, leaving 7 bases unmatched.

This clonotype was found many times. J is TRBJ1-6 and V is TRBV14; unclear D gene. The germline gives CDR1 SGHDN, CDR2 FVKESK. This CDR3 is 13 amino acids long. V lost 5 bases to trimming and J lost 7 bases, with 9 bases between them. CDR3 DNA sequence: TGTGCCAGCAGCGTTACAAGGAATTCACCCCTCCACTTT. Protein: CASSVTRNSPLHF.

This clonotype came up many times. The chain carries TRBV9 and TRBJ1-2; 10 bases match TRBD1. This CDR3 contains 14 residues. V shed 0 bases and J 10 bases; nucleotides not matched to a gene: 6. Germline V gives CDR1 SGDLS, CDR2 YYNGEE. The CDR3 sequence is CASSVAGQGEDYTF. The CDR3, as DNA: TGTGCCAGCAGCGTAGCCGGACAGGGGGAAGACTACACCTTC.

This clonotype was counted at least ten times. The V and J genes are TRBV2 and TRBJ1-6, with 9 bases that match TRBD1. Germline V gene sequence: CDR1 SNHLY, CDR2 FYNNEI. The CDR3 loop spans 15 amino acids. The trim removed 6 bases at V and 6 bases at J, leaving 6 bases unmatched. This chain's CDR3 is CASRRGTGINSPLHF. The CDR3 region has the DNA TGTGCCAGCAGAAGGGGGACAGGGATTAATTCACCCCTCCACTTT. The entire variable domain, with the rest obtained from reference TRBV2 and TRBJ1-6, is as follows: EPEVTQTPSHQVTQMGQEVILRCVPISNHLYFYWYRQILGQKVEFLVSFYNNEISEKSEIFDDQFSVERPDGSNFTLKIRSTKLEDSAMYFCASRRGTGINSPLHFGNGTRLTVT.

V is TRBV10-3 and J is TRBJ2-2; D is undetermined. Germline V CDR1 and CDR2: ENHRY, SYGVKD. CDR3 size: 16 residues. The V gene lost 3 bases and the J gene lost 2 bases, with 13 bases spanning the gap. CDR3 protein: CAISDGHSGNTGELFF. The DNA of the CDR3 is TGTGCCATCAGTGACGGCCACTCTGGAAACACCGGGGAGCTGTTTTTT.

Ten or more counts support this clonotype. The chain joins TRBV2 to TRBJ2-5, with 10 bases fitting TRBD1. This CDR3 region has 13 residues. Germline loops: CDR1 SNHLY, CDR2 FYNNEI. The ends lost 6 bases at V and 5 bases at J; junction bases unmatched: 3. The CDR3: CASSVDRGETQYF. For the CDR3, the DNA is TGTGCCAGCAGCGTGGACAGGGGGGAGACCCAGTACTTC.

The chain joins TRBV20-1 to TRBJ2-3; D may match TRBD1 or TRBD2 (5 bases each). CDR1 DFQATT and CDR2 SNEGSKA come from the germline V gene (reference sequence). The germline V and J ends were trimmed by 6 bases and 3 bases, with 7 bases remaining between them. The CDR3 consists of 11 residues. The CDR3 here is CSAGVTDTQYF. Here the CDR3 DNA reads TGCAGTGCGGGGGTAACAGATACGCAGTATTTT.

Ten or more counts support this clonotype. This chain connects TRBV14 to TRBJ2-5; TRBD2 matches at 8 bases. Germline V gene lookup returns CDR1 SGHDN and CDR2 FVKESK. CDR3 size: 14 residues. V lost 6 bases to trimming and J lost 2 bases; unmatched junction nucleotides: 5. CDR3: CASRGAGVQETQYF. In DNA form, the CDR3 reads TGTGCCAGCAGAGGAGCGGGGGTGCAAGAGACCCAGTACTTC.

About this clonotype itself: Relative to the germline gene, one junction end is altered; a read error may explain this. The V gene is TRBV20-1, the J gene TRBJ1-6, with a possible D match to TRBD1 (6 bases). The CDR3 extends over 16 amino acids. CDR1 and CDR2 from the germline V gene are DFQATT and SNEGSKA (reference sequence). CDR3 loop: CSALPGHRELNSPLYF. In nucleotides, the CDR3 is TGCAGTGCGCTTCCGGGACACAGGGAACTGAATTCACCCCTCTACTTT.

The J gene is TRBJ2-7, the V gene TRBV20-1, with TRBD1 matching over 9 bases. The germline V gene encodes CDR1 DFQATT and CDR2 SNEGSKA (reference sequence). V gave up 1 base and J gave up 6 bases; unmatched junction bases: 7. The CDR3 runs to 14 residues. CDR3 sequence (DNA): TGCAGTGCTAGAGCACAGGGGGCTTTCGGCGAGCAGTACTTC. Amino acids: CSARAQGAFGEQYF.

In its sample, this clonotype was seen many times. The chain joins TRBV2 to TRBJ1-4; 8 bases align to TRBD1. CDR1 and CDR2 from the germline V gene are SNHLY and FYNNEI. V shed 6 bases, J shed 7 bases, and the junction held 4 bases outside the gene matches. This CDR3 contains 13 residues. The CDR3 DNA sequence: TGTGCCAGCAGACCCGGACAGGGTGAAAAACTGTTTTTT. It is translated as CASRPGQGEKLFF.

This clonotype was recorded only once. The rearrangement links TRBV29-1 to TRBJ1-1, with 8 bases lining up with TRBD1. Germline values: CDR1 SQVTM, CDR2 ANQGSEA. The trim removed 6 bases at V and 5 bases at J, leaving 11 bases unmatched. The CDR3 is 14 residues long. The CDR3 coding sequence is TGCAGCGTGCGACGACAGGGGATCGGAACTGAAGCTTTCTTT. Translated: CSVRRQGIGTEAFF.

The chain uses TRBV29-1 and TRBJ1-2; TRBD1 is a possible D gene (5 bases). Germline values: CDR1 SQVTM, CDR2 ANQGSEA. This CDR3 contains 12 residues. Between the trimmed V and J ends, which lost 1 base and 7 bases, there was a span of 10 bases. CDR3 protein: CSVEVTGGGYTF. As DNA, the CDR3 is TGCAGCGTTGAAGTGACGGGGGGTGGCTACACCTTC. The full variable domain, with the rest looked up from reference TRBV29-1 and TRBJ1-2, is SAVISQKPSRDICQRGTSLTIQCQVDSQVTMMFWYRQQPGQSLTLIATANQGSEATYESGFVIDKFPISRPNLTFSTLTVSNMSPEDSSIYLCSVEVTGGGYTFGSGTRLTVV.